The 19 T cell receptor beta chains below were found in one sample sequenced in a study of blood T cell repertoires in COVID-19. Clones were read by immunoSEQ multiplex PCR, and TCRdb kept only the in-frame ones, dropping some. Here the sample spans around 29,000 clones, under 80% being singletons. Sequencing was carried out using peripheral blood. The receptors were gathered from a woman aged 70-85 years with active or convalescent COVID-19.

The CDR3 here is CASSPWDSSGNTIYF. Here the CDR3 DNA reads TGCGCCAGCAGCCCCTGGGACAGCTCTGGAAACACCATATATTTT. The gene calls are TRBV5-1 and TRBJ1-3; 7 nucleotides align to TRBD1. This CDR3 comprises 15 residues. Germline V gene sequence: CDR1 SGHRS, CDR2 YFSETQ. The V and J ends lost 4 bases and 0 bases, in that order; junction bases with no gene match: 4.

V and J are TRBV3-1 (or the pseudogene TRBV3-2) and TRBJ2-5, with unresolved D. The CDR3 has 13 residues. V was shortened by 1 base and J by 8 bases, with 11 bases between the two germline ends. In germline, CDR1 is LGHDT, CDR2 YNNKEL (reference sequence). The chain's CDR3 is CASSQALGRTQYF. Here the CDR3 DNA reads TGTGCCAGCAGCCAAGCCCTTGGTAGAACCCAGTACTTC.

The rearrangement links TRBV5-6 to TRBJ1-3; weak D call: TRBD1 (5 bases). Trimming shortened V by 1 base and J by 0 bases, and 11 bases separated the two germline ends. CDR1 is SGHDT, CDR2 YYEEEE, per germline. The CDR3 covers 16 residues. CDR3 sequence reads: CASSLSGHYSGNTIYF. For the CDR3, the DNA is TGTGCCAGCAGCTTGTCTGGACACTACTCTGGAAACACCATATATTTT.

The V call is TRBV19, the J call TRBJ1-2; perhaps TRBD1 as D (6 bases). Germline V lookup: CDR1 LNHDA, CDR2 SQIVND (reference sequence). V gave up 0 bases and J gave up 7 bases, with 15 bases separating them. CDR3 length: 15 residues. The chain's CDR3 is CASSIDLQGGSGYTF. Written as DNA, the CDR3 is TGTGCCAGTAGTATAGATCTACAGGGAGGGTCTGGCTACACCTTC.

This chain connects TRBV19 to TRBJ2-7; 13 bases match TRBD2. The V and J ends lost 4 bases and 1 base, in that order; junction bases with no gene match: 16. CDR1 is LNHDA, CDR2 SQIVND, per germline (reference sequence). The CDR3 consists of 20 residues. In nucleotides, the CDR3 is TGTGCCAGTAGTACGACAGGGCTTACTAGCGGGAGGGCCCTTTCCTACGAGCAGTACTTC. This encodes CASSTTGLTSGRALSYEQYF.

This clone has only a few counts. This chain uses TRBV6-2 or TRBV6-3 with TRBJ2-7; no clear D gene. In germline, CDR1 is MNHEY, CDR2 SVGEGT. V gave up 2 bases and J gave up 3 bases, with 5 bases separating them. The length of the CDR3 is 12 residues. The CDR3 nucleotides read TGTGCCAGCAGTTACAGCTACTACGAGCAGTACTTC. This translates into CASSYSYYEQYF.

This chain uses TRBV7-2 with TRBJ2-3; D is undetermined. Trimming removed 1 base from V and 1 base from J, with 9 bases in between. This CDR3 is built from 15 residues. Germline V lookup: CDR1 SGHTA, CDR2 FQGNSA. The DNA of the CDR3 is TGTGCCAGCAGCTTAGACAGCAGAGGCACAGATACGCAGTATTTT. Translating it yields CASSLDSRGTDTQYF.

V is TRBV29-1 and J is TRBJ2-1, with 8 bases matching TRBD2. The germline V gene encodes CDR1 SQVTM and CDR2 ANQGSEA. The CDR3 contains 15 residues. The ends lost 5 bases at V and 7 bases at J; junction bases unmatched: 13. CDR3 residues: CSVSKREWSVNEQFF. As DNA, the CDR3 is TGCAGCGTTTCGAAGCGGGAGTGGTCCGTAAATGAGCAGTTCTTC.

The chain links TRBV7-2 to TRBJ1-2, with D hard to call. CDR3 length: 16 amino acids. Germline loops: CDR1 SGHTA, CDR2 FQGNSA. V dropped 5 bases and J dropped 5 bases, with 21 bases sitting between them. CDR3 amino acids: CASSLTSSQTAYGYTF. CDR3 coding DNA: TGTGCCAGCAGCCTGACTTCAAGCCAAACTGCTTATGGCTACACCTTC. The whole variable domain, filled in from reference TRBV7-2 and TRBJ1-2, reads GAGVSQSPSNKVTEKGKDVELRCDPISGHTALYWYRQSLGQGLEFLIYFQGNSAPDKSGLPSDRFSAERTGGSVSTLTIQRTQQEDSAVYLCASSLTSSQTAYGYTFGSGTRLTVV.

CDR3 in DNA: TGTGCCAGCTCCAGTACACAGGGGCCCAGACATACGCAGTATTTT. It is translated as CASSSTQGPRHTQYF. This chain connects TRBV18 to TRBJ2-3; 7 bases fit TRBD1. V lost 6 bases to trimming and J lost 7 bases; unmatched junction nucleotides: 13. The CDR3 loop spans 15 amino acids. Per germline, CDR1 KGHSH and CDR2 LQKENI.

This chain connects TRBV30 to TRBJ2-2; tentative D call: TRBD2 (5 bases). The V and J ends lost 4 bases and 1 base respectively, with 13 bases between them. CDR3 length equals 15 residues. Germline-derived CDR1 and CDR2 are GTSNPN and SVGIG (reference sequence). The CDR3 reads CAWTPLAGNTGELFF. As DNA, the CDR3 is TGTGCCTGGACCCCTTTGGCGGGGAACACCGGGGAGCTGTTTTTT.

This clone came up a few times. The chain recombines TRBV9 with TRBJ1-5; TRBD1 might be the D (5 bases). The V end lost 4 bases, the J end lost 6 bases, and 11 bases lay between the germline ends. Looked up from germline, CDR1 is SGDLS and CDR2 is YYNGEE. This CDR3 contains 13 residues. The CDR3 DNA reads TGTGCCAGCAGCAGGGGATCTCGTCAGCCCCAGCATTTT. This encodes CASSRGSRQPQHF. The variable domain in full, completed from reference TRBV9 and TRBJ1-5, reads DSGVTQTPKHLITATGQRVTLRCSPRSGDLSVYWYQQSLDQGLQFLIQYYNGEERAKGNILERFSAQQFPDLHSELNLSSLELGDSALYFCASSRGSRQPQHFGDGTRLSIL.

The rearrangement links TRBV5-1 to TRBJ1-4; a possible D gene is TRBD1 (5 bases). CDR1 and CDR2 (germline): SGHRS, YFSETQ. Trimming pared 2 bases from V and 4 bases from J, leaving 12 bases between. The CDR3 has 15 residues. CDR3 in amino acids: CASSLVGAFNEKLFF. In DNA, the CDR3 is TGCGCCAGCAGCTTAGTTGGGGCCTTTAATGAAAAACTGTTTTTT.

V is TRBV4-1 and J is TRBJ2-1, with 11 bases matching TRBD1. The V gene end was trimmed by 4 bases and the J gene end by 2 bases; junction bases not matched to a gene: 7. The CDR3 spans 17 residues. Germline V gene data show CDR1 as MGHRA and CDR2 as YSYEKL. The CDR3 DNA reads as TGCGCCAGCAGCCCCACTGGGGGACAGGGGGCCTACAATGAGCAGTTCTTC. Its protein is CASSPTGGQGAYNEQFF.

V usage is TRBV6-6 and J usage is TRBJ2-7, with 8 bases identical to TRBD1. The CDR3 covers 15 residues. Germline values: CDR1 MNHNY, CDR2 SVGAGI (reference sequence). Trimming cost V 2 bases and J 11 bases; bases outside gene matches: 14. CDR3 residues: CASSYPETGEDQEYF. The CDR3, as DNA: TGTGCCAGCAGTTACCCCGAGACAGGGGAAGACCAGGAGTACTTC.

This chain uses TRBV2 with TRBJ1-1, with a tentative D call TRBD1 (6 bases). The CDR3 contains 16 residues. V was shortened by 2 bases and J by 3 bases, with 16 bases between the two germline ends. CDR1 is SNHLY, CDR2 FYNNEI, per germline. The CDR3, as DNA: TGTGCCAGCAGTGAAATTGAGTTGGCAGGGGACACTGAAGCTTTCTTT. This encodes CASSEIELAGDTEAFF.

V is TRBV5-1 and J is TRBJ1-4; 7 nucleotides agree with TRBD1. The CDR3 runs 15 residues. Per germline, CDR1 SGHRS and CDR2 YFSETQ. V was clipped by 4 bases and J by 8 bases; unmatched bases: 11. The CDR3 here is CASSPRTGQGEKLFF. The CDR3, as DNA: TGCGCCAGCAGCCCGCGGACAGGCCAAGGAGAAAAACTGTTTTTT.

CDR3 loop: CASSVDQGVADTQYF. CDR3 nucleotide sequence: TGTGCCAGCAGCGTAGACCAGGGTGTCGCAGATACGCAGTATTTT. The chain joins TRBV9 to TRBJ2-3; D might be TRBD1 (5 bases). With 0 bases removed from V and 4 bases from J, the gap between germline ends came to 12 bases. Germline CDR1 reads SGDLS; CDR2 reads YYNGEE. The CDR3 extends over 15 amino acids.

The V gene is TRBV3-1 (or the pseudogene TRBV3-2), the J gene TRBJ2-7, with 11 bases fitting TRBD2. The CDR3 extends over 16 amino acids. The germline V gene encodes CDR1 LGHDT and CDR2 YNNKEL (reference sequence). The ends lost 0 bases at V and 4 bases at J; junction bases unmatched: 5. The CDR3 bases are TGTGCCAGCAGCCAAGACGGGACTAGCGGACCTTACGAGCAGTACTTC. Translating it yields CASSQDGTSGPYEQYF.